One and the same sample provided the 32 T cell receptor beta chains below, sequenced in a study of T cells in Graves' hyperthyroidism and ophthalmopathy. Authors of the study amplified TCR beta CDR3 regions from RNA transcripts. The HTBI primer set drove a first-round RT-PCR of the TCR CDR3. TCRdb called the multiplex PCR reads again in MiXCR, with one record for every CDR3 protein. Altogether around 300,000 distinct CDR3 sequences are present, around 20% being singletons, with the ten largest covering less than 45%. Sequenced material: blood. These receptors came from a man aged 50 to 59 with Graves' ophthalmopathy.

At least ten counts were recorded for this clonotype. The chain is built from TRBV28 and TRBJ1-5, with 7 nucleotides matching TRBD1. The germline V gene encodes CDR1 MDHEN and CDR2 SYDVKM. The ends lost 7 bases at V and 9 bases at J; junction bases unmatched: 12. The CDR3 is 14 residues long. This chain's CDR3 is CASIQEGGPGPQHF. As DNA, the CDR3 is TGTGCCAGCATCCAAGAAGGGGGCCCGGGGCCCCAGCATTTT.

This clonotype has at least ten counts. The CDR3 sequence: CASSSPGQQFF. The CDR3 nucleotides read TGTGCCAGCAGTTCGCCGGGACAGCAGTTCTTC. The rearrangement joins TRBV28 to TRBJ2-1; either TRBD1 or TRBD2 may supply D (5 bases each). Germline values: CDR1 MDHEN, CDR2 SYDVKM. V was clipped by 4 bases and J by 11 bases, with 9 bases between them. This CDR3 contains 11 residues.

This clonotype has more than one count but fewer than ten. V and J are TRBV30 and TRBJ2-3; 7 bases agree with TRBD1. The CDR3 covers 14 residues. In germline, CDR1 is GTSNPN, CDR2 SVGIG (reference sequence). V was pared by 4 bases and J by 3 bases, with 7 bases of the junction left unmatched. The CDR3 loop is CAWNRDRATDTQYF. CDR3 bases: TGTGCCTGGAATAGAGACAGGGCTACAGATACGCAGTATTTT.

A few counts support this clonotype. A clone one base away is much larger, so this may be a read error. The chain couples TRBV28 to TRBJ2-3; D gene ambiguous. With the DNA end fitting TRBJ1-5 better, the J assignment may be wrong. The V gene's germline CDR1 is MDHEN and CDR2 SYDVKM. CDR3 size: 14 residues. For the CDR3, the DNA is TGTGCCAGCAGTTTGGATCTACTCCCGAGTACGCAGCATTTT. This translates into CASSLDLLPSTQHF.

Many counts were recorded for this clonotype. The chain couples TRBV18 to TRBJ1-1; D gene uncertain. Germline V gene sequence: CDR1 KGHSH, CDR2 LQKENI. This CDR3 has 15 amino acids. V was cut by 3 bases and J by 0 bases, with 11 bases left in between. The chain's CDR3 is CASSPGVGMNTEAFF. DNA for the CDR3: TGTGCCAGCTCACCCGGCGTTGGTATGAACACTGAAGCTTTCTTT.

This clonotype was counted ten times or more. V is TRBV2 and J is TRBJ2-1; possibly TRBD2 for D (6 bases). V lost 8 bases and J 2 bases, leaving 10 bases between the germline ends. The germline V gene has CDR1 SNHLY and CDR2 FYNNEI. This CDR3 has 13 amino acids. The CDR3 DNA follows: TGTGCCAGCCTCCTAGCGCCCTACAATGAGCAGTTCTTC. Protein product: CASLLAPYNEQFF.

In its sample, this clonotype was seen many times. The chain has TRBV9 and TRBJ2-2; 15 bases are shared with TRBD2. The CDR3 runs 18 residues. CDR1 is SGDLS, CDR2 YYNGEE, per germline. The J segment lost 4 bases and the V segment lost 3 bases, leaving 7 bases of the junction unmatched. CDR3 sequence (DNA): TGTGCCAGCAGCGCACCGGGACTAGCGGGAGGAGGCACCGGGGAGCTGTTTTTT. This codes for CASSAPGLAGGGTGELFF.

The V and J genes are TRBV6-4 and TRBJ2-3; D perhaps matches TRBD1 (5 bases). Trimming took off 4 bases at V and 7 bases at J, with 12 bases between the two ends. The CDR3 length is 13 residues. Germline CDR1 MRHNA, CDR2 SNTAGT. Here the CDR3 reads CASSGVPGYTQYF. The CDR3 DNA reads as TGTGCCAGCAGTGGAGTTCCAGGGTATACGCAGTATTTT.

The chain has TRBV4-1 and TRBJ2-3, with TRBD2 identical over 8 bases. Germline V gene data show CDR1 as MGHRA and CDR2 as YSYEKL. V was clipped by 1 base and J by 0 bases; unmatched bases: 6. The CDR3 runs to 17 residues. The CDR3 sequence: CASSQGLAGTSTDTQYF. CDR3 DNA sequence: TGCGCCAGCAGCCAAGGCTTAGCGGGGACTAGCACAGATACGCAGTATTTT.

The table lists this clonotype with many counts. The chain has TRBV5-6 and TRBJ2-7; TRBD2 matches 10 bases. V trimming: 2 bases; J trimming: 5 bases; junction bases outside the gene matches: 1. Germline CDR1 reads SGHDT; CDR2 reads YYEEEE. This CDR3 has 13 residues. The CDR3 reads CASSFGTSDEQYF. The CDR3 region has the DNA TGTGCCAGCAGCTTCGGGACTAGCGACGAGCAGTACTTC.

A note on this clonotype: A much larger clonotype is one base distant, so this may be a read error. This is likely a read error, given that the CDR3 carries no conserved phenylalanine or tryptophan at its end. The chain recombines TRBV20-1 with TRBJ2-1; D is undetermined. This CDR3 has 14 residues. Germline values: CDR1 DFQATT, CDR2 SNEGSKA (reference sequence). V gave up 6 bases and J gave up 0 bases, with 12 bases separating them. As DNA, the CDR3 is TGCAGTGCCGCTTATACGAGCTCCTACAATGAGCAGTTCCTC. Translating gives CSAAYTSSYNEQFL.

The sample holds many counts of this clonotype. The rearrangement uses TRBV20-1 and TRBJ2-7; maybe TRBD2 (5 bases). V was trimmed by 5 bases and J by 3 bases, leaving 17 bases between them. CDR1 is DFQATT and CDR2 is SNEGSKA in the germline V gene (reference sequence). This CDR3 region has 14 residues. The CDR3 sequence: CSAGTEVQSYEQYF. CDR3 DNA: TGCAGTGCTGGCACGGAGGTACAGAGCTACGAGCAGTACTTC.

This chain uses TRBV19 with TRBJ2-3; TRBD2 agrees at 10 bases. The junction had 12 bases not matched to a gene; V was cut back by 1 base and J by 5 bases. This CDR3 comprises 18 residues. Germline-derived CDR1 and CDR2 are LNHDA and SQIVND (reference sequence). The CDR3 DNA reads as TGTGCCAGTAGTATAGGTGGTCTAGCGGGAGCCCAGCGAGATACGCAGTATTTT. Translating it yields CASSIGGLAGAQRDTQYF.

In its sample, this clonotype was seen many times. CDR3 amino acids: CASSGLAGATSTDTQYF. The CDR3 region has the DNA TGTGCCAGCAGCGGACTAGCGGGAGCGACGAGCACAGATACGCAGTATTTT. The chain employs TRBV7-8 and TRBJ2-3, with 13 bases matching TRBD2. Germline trimming cut 5 bases from V and 0 bases from J; bases unmatched to any gene: 5. Germline values: CDR1 SGHVS, CDR2 FQNEAQ. The CDR3 runs 17 residues. Filled out from reference TRBV7-8 and TRBJ2-3, the complete variable domain reads GAGVSQSPRYKVAKRGQDVALRCDPISGHVSLFWYQQALGQGPEFLTYFQNEAQLDKSGLPSDRFFAERPEGSVSTLKIQRTQQEDSAVYLCASSGLAGATSTDTQYFGPGTRLTVL.

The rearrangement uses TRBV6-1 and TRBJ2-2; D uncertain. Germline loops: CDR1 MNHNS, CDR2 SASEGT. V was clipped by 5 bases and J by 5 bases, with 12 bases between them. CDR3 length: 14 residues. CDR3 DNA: TGTGCCAGCAGTCCCGGGCGGATTACCGGGGAGCTGTTTTTT. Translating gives CASSPGRITGELFF.

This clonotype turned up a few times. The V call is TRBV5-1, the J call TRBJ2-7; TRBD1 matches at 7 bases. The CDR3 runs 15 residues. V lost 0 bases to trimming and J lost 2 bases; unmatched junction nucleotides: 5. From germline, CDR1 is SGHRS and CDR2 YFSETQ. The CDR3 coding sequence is TGCGCCAGCAGCTTGGGACAGGGATGGACCTACGAGCAGTACTTC. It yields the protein CASSLGQGWTYEQYF.

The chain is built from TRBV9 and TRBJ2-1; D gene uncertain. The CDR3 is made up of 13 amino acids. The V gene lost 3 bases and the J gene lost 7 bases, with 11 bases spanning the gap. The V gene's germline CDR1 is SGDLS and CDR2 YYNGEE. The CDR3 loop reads CASSGLWSNEQFF. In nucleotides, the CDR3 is TGTGCCAGCAGCGGGCTATGGTCTAATGAGCAGTTCTTC.

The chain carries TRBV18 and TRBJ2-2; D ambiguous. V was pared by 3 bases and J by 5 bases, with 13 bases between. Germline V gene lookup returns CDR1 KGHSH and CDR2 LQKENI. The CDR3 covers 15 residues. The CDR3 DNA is TGTGCCAGCTCACCGTACGGGTTGAGGACCGGGGAGCTGTTTTTT. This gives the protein CASSPYGLRTGELFF.

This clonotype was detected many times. The CDR3 loop reads CAIRHNSRASNQPQHF. In DNA, the CDR3 is TGTGCCATCAGACACAACAGTAGGGCTAGCAATCAGCCCCAGCATTTT. The chain is built from TRBV10-3 and TRBJ1-5; unclear D gene. The CDR3 runs to 16 residues. Germline-derived CDR1 and CDR2 are ENHRY and SYGVKD. V was shortened by 6 bases and J by 0 bases, with 15 bases between the two germline ends.

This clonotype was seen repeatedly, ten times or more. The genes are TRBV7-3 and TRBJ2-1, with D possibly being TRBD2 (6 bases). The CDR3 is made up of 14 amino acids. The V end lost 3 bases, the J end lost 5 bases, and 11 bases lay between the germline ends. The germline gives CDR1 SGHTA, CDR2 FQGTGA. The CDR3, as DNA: TGTGCCAGCAGCTTCGCAGGGAGGAACAATGAGCAGTTCTTC. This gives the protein CASSFAGRNNEQFF.

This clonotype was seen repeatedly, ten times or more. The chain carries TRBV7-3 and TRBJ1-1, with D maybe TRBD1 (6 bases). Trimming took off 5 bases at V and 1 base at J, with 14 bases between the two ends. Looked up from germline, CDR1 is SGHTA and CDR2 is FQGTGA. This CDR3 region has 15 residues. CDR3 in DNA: TGTGCCAGCAGCCTTACAGGGTCCGGGAACACTGAAGCTTTCTTT. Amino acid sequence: CASSLTGSGNTEAFF. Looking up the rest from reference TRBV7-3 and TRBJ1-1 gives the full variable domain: GAGVSQTPSNKVTEKGKYVELRCDPISGHTALYWYRQSLGQGPEFLIYFQGTGAADDSGLPNDRFFAVRPEGSVSTLKIQRTERGDSAVYLCASSLTGSGNTEAFFGQGTRLTVV.

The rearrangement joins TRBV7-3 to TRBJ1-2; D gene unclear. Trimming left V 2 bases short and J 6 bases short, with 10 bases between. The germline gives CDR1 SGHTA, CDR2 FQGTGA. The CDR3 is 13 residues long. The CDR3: CASSLVRGNGYTF. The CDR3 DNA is TGTGCCAGCAGCTTAGTACGTGGTAATGGCTACACCTTC.

CDR3 amino acids: CASSEVGVGYTF. CDR3 DNA sequence: TGTGCCAGCAGTGAAGTGGGGGTCGGCTACACCTTC. The rearrangement uses TRBV6-1 and TRBJ1-2, with a weak D call TRBD1 (5 bases). CDR3 size: 12 residues. CDR1 and CDR2 from the germline V gene are MNHNS and SASEGT. Trimming took off 1 base at V and 8 bases at J, with 8 bases between the two ends.

The CDR3: CASSLFSYRGTGELFF. DNA of the CDR3: TGTGCCAGCAGCTTATTCAGCTACCGTGGCACCGGGGAGCTGTTTTTT. The chain carries TRBV7-9 and TRBJ2-2, with D uncertain. Germline V gene lookup returns CDR1 SEHNR and CDR2 FQNEAQ (reference sequence). This CDR3 contains 16 residues. Trimming removed 2 bases at V and 4 bases at J, with 14 bases between. The variable domain in full, with the rest retrieved from reference TRBV7-9 and TRBJ2-2, is DTGVSQNPRHKITKRGQNVTFRCDPISEHNRLYWYRQTLGQGPEFLTYFQNEAQLEKSRLLSDRFSAERPKGSFSTLEIQRTEQGDSAMYLCASSLFSYRGTGELFFGEGSRLTVL.

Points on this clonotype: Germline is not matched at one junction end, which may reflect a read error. In DNA, the CDR3 is TGTGCCAGCAAGTTCCTAGGCAGGCGCGTTGCAACTAATGAAAAACTGTCTTTT. Protein: CASKFLGRRVATNEKLSF. The chain links TRBV2 to TRBJ1-4, with no clear D. This CDR3 has 18 amino acids. Germline V gene sequence: CDR1 SNHLY, CDR2 FYNNEI.

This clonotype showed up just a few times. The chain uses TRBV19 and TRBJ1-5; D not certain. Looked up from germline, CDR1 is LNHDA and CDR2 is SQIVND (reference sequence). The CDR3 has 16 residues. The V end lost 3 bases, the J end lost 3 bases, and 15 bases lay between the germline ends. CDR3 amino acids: CASSMNADGYNQPQHF. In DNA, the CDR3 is TGTGCCAGTAGTATGAACGCGGACGGGTACAATCAGCCCCAGCATTTT.

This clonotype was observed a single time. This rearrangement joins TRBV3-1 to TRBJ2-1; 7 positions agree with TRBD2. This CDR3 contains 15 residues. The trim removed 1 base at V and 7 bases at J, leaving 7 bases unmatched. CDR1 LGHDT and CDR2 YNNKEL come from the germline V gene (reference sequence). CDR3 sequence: CASSQGAREGNEQFF. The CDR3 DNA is TGTGCCAGCAGCCAAGGCGCCAGGGAGGGGAATGAGCAGTTCTTC.

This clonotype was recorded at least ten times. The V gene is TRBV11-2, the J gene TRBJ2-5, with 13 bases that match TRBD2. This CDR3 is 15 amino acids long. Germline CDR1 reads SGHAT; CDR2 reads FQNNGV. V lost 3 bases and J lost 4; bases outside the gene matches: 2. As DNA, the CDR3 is TGTGCCAGCAGCTTTGGACTAGCGGGAGTAGAGACCCAGTACTTC. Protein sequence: CASSFGLAGVETQYF.

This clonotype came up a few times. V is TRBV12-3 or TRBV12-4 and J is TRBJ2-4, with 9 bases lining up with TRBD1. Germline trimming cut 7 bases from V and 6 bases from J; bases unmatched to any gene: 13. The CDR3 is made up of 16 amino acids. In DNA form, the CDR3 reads TGTGCCAGCACCCCATATGGGACAGGGCGCGGAAACATTCAGTACTTC. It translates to CASTPYGTGRGNIQYF.

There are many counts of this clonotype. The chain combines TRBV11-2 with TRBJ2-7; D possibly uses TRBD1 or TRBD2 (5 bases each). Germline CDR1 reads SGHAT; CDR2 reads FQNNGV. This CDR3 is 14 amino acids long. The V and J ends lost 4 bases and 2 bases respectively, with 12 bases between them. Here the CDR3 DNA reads TGTGCCAGCAGCTCAGGGCCCGGGACCTACGAGCAGTACTTC. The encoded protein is CASSSGPGTYEQYF.

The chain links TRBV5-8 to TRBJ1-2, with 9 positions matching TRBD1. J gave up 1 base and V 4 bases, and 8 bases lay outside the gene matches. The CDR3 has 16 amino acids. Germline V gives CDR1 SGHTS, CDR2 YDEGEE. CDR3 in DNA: TGTGCCAGCAGCCCCCCGCCGGGACAGGGTAACTATGGCTACACCTTC. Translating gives CASSPPPGQGNYGYTF. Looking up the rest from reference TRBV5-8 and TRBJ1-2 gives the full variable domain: EAGVTQSPTHLIKTRGQQATLRCSPISGHTSVYWYQQALGLGLQFLLWYDEGEERNRGNFPPRFSGRQFPNYSSELNVNALELEDSALYLCASSPPPGQGNYGYTFGSGTRLTVV.

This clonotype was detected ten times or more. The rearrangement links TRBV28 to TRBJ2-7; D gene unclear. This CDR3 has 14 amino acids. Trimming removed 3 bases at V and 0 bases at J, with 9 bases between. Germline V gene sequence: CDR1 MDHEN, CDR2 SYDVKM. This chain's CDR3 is CASSLDGDSYEQYF. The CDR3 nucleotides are TGTGCCAGCAGTTTGGACGGAGACTCCTACGAGCAGTACTTC.